This entry is about one T cell receptor (beta chain). These data originate in a study of memory CD4+ T cells and cytomegalovirus serostatus. Single viable CD3+CD4+CD8-CD45RO+ cells were sorted as the memory CD4+ T cells. Clones were read by immunoSEQ multiplex PCR, and TCRdb kept only the in-frame ones, dropping some. Of under 45,000 clones in the sample, roughly three quarters are singletons; the top ten hold approximately 0.54%. The CDR3 covers 18 residues. Germline-derived CDR1 and CDR2 are LGHNA and YNFKEQ. V was pared by 4 bases and J by 2 bases, with 22 bases between. This chain connects TRBV4-2 to TRBJ2-3; D is possibly TRBD2 (5 bases). Sequenced input: memory CD4+ T cells from blood. The sequence was obtained from an adult in good health and CMV-seronegative. In DNA form, the CDR3 reads TGTGCCAGCAGCCGGCAACTCTCGACGGAGGCATTCACAGATACGCAGTATTTT. It translates to CASSRQLSTEAFTDTQYF.